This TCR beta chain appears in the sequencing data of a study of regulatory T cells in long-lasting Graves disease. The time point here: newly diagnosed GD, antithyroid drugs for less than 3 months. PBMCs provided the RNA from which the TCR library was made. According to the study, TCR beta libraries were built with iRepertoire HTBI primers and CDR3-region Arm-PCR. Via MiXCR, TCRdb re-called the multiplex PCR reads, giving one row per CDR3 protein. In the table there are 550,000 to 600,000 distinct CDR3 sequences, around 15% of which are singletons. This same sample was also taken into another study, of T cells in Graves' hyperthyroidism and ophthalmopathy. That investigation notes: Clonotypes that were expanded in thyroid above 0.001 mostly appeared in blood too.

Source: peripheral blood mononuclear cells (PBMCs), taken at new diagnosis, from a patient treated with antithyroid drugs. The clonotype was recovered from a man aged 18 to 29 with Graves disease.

CDR3 sequence (DNA): TGTGCCAGCAGCTTAGACGCGGAATCCGTAGCCAAAAACATTCAGTACTTC. Amino acid sequence: CASSLDAESVAKNIQYF. The gene calls are TRBV11-2 and TRBJ2-4; D is uncertain. There are 17 residues in the CDR3. CDR1 is SGHAT and CDR2 is FQNNGV in the germline V gene. The ends were cut back, 0 bases at V and 0 bases at J, with 12 bases in the middle.